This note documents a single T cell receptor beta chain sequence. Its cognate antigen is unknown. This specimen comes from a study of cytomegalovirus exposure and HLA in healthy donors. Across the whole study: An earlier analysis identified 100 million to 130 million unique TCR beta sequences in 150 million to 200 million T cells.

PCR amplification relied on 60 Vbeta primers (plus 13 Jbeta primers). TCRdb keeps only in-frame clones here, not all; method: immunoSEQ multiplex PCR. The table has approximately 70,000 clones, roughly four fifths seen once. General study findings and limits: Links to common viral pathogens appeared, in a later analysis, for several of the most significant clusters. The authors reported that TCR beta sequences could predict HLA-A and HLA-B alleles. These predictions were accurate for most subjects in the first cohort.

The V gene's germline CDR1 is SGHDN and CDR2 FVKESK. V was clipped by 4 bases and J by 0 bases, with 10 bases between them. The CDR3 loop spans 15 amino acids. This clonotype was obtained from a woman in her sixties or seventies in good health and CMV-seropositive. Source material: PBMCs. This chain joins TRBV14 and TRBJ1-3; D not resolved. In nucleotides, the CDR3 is TGTGCCAGCAGCCGAGCCTCGCTCTCTGGAAACACCATATATTTT. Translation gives CASSRASLSGNTIYF.